Following are 10 T cell receptor beta chains from one sample sequenced in a study of blood T cell repertoires in COVID-19. Some clones are missing from TCRdb's copy, which holds only in-frame ones; the method was immunoSEQ multiplex PCR. The sample consists of about 190,000 clones, 90% of them appearing once. The sample consisted of peripheral blood. The source of these receptors is a man aged 45-65 years with acute or convalescent COVID-19.

V is TRBV28 and J is TRBJ1-5; a weak D match, TRBD1 (6 bases). The CDR3 covers 14 residues. V was clipped by 11 bases and J by 7 bases, with 21 bases between them. In germline, CDR1 is MDHEN, CDR2 SYDVKM. CDR3 amino acids: CAAGGGGTRQPQHF. The CDR3, as DNA: TGTGCCGCGGGAGGGGGGGGAACTCGACAGCCCCAGCATTTT.

This chain links TRBV9 with TRBJ2-7; tentatively, D is TRBD1 (6 bases). This CDR3 comprises 15 residues. V was trimmed by 4 bases and J by 3 bases, leaving 17 bases between them. Germline CDR1 SGDLS, CDR2 YYNGEE. The CDR3, as DNA: TGTGCCAGCAGCCCTCTTCAGGGGACCCACTACGAGCAGTACTTC. Protein: CASSPLQGTHYEQYF.

The V and J genes are TRBV15 and TRBJ1-5, with D perhaps TRBD1 (5 bases). The CDR3 runs 14 residues. CDR1 and CDR2 (germline): LNHNV, YYDKDF (reference sequence). V was shortened by 5 bases and J by 5 bases, with 13 bases between the two germline ends. The CDR3, as DNA: TGTGCCACCAGCCACCGACAGACTTATCAGCCCCAGCATTTT. Translating it yields CATSHRQTYQPQHF.

The CDR3 bases are TGTGCCAGTACCCTGCCACAGGTATCCGAGCAGTACGTC. It translates to CASTLPQVSEQYV. The chain employs TRBV19 and TRBJ2-7; perhaps TRBD1 as D (5 bases). The germline V gene encodes CDR1 LNHDA and CDR2 SQIVND (reference sequence). V was trimmed by 7 bases and J by 6 bases, leaving 16 bases between them. The length of the CDR3 is 13 residues.

The V gene is TRBV6-2 or TRBV6-3, the J gene TRBJ2-3; 9 bases line up with TRBD2. CDR3 length equals 18 residues. Germline V gene data show CDR1 as MNHEY and CDR2 as SVGEGT. V gave up 2 bases and J gave up 2 bases; unmatched junction bases: 11. In DNA, the CDR3 is TGTGCCAGCAGTTACGGACCGAACCTAGCGGGACCCACAGATACGCAGTATTTT. As protein: CASSYGPNLAGPTDTQYF.

The chain employs TRBV5-5 and TRBJ2-3, with TRBD2 matching 10 bases. The germline V gene encodes CDR1 SGHKS and CDR2 YYEKEE (reference sequence). The ends lost 6 bases at V and 1 base at J; junction bases unmatched: 8. The CDR3 length is 16 residues. CDR3 nucleotides: TGTGCCAGCATGACCGGGACTAGCGCTCGCACAGATACGCAGTATTTT. Translating gives CASMTGTSARTDTQYF. The variable domain in full, completed from reference TRBV5-5 and TRBJ2-3, reads DAGVTQSPTHLIKTRGQQVTLRCSPISGHKSVSWYQQVLGQGPQFIFQYYEKEERGRGNFPDRFSARQFPNYSSELNVNALLLGDSALYLCASMTGTSARTDTQYFGPGTRLTVL.

This clone was seen once. In DNA form, the CDR3 reads TGTGCCACTGACGGGGGGAACACTGAAGCTTTCTTT. This encodes CATDGGNTEAFF. The chain combines TRBV10-3 with TRBJ1-1; tentatively, D is TRBD1 (5 bases). The CDR3 consists of 12 residues. The V gene's germline CDR1 is ENHRY and CDR2 SYGVKD. V was trimmed by 10 bases and J by 1 base, leaving 10 bases between them.

V is TRBV18 and J is TRBJ2-1; D ambiguous. The CDR3 contains 12 residues. CDR1 and CDR2 from the germline V gene are KGHSH and LQKENI. Trimming pared 5 bases from V and 8 bases from J, leaving 10 bases between. The CDR3 nucleotides are TGTGCCAGCTCAAAGACTTGGGATGAGCAGTTCTTC. Translating it yields CASSKTWDEQFF.

The chain uses TRBV21-1 and TRBJ2-7; the D segment call TRBD2 is taken from the table without a DNA check. TRBV21-1 is assigned pseudogene status. The CDR3 extends over 14 amino acids. The DNA of the CDR3 is TGTGCCAGCAGCTGGGAGGGATTGGACTACGAGCAGTACGTC. Translating it yields CASSWEGLDYEQYV.

This clone was recorded a few times. The chain joins TRBV9 to TRBJ2-7, with D tentatively TRBD2 (6 bases). The CDR3 consists of 14 residues. Germline values: CDR1 SGDLS, CDR2 YYNGEE. V was trimmed by 4 bases and J by 2 bases, leaving 13 bases between them. CDR3: CASSPRERPYEQYF. The CDR3 DNA is TGTGCCAGCAGCCCCCGGGAGAGACCCTACGAGCAGTACTTC.